This T cell receptor (beta chain) was identified during a study of shared clonotypes between healthy human individuals. General observations from the study: When compared with the clonotypes that were shared by all four sorted-subset donors, the non-shared clonotypes turned out to have lower generation probabilities. Across four donors, naive CD4 shared 5% to 5.5%, naive CD8 3% to 3.5%, memory CD4 more than 2%, memory CD8 over 0.3%.

The V and J ends lost 2 bases and 10 bases, in that order; junction bases with no gene match: 8. Germline V gene sequence: CDR1 SGDLS, CDR2 YYNGEE. The CDR3 contains 13 residues. The authors ran the assay at deep level. Method: immunoSEQ multiplex PCR; TCRdb's copy keeps in-frame clones and lacks some. The sample lists about 2.4 million clones; just over 90% were seen once. This clone was observed a handful of times. Its antigen is undetermined. This sequence joins TRBV9 and TRBJ1-1, with 7 bases fitting TRBD1. The sample taken for sequencing was naive CD4+ T cells sorted from blood. Documented subset: CD45RA+ positively selected. The clonotype originates from a man aged 18-30 years in good health. The CDR3 DNA is TGTGCCAGCAGCGTTTTGACAGGGTCGGGAGCTTTCTTT. Translation gives CASSVLTGSGAFF.